Listed below are T cell receptor beta chains from one sample, sequenced in a study of CD8 T cells in Susac syndrome. Using its own MiXCR run on the immunoSEQ multiplex PCR reads, TCRdb lists one record per CDR3 protein. The sample lists over 120,000 distinct CDR3 sequences, approximately 95% seen once, with more than 0.14% in the top ten. The sample was CD4+ T cells from PBMCs. The receptors shown here come from a human donor with Susac syndrome. The CDR3 runs from the conserved cysteine through the conserved F or W. D genes are given only for firm matches. The size of a clone is reported for some rows only, either as once, few or many, or as a class for expanded clones.

TRBJ1-1 | - | - | TRBV15 | CATSPVGNTEAFF | TGTGCCACCAGCCCGGTGGGGAACACTGAAGCTTTCTTT
TRBJ1-2 | - | - | TRBV14 | CASSQEQSYYGYTF | TGTGCCAGCAGCCAAGAACAGAGTTACTATGGCTACACCTTC
TRBJ2-3 | - | - | TRBV11-3 | CASSSSTRGTQYF | TGTGCCAGCAGCTCCTCGACTAGAGGGACGCAGTATTTT
TRBJ2-7 | - | - | TRBV21-1 | CASSRTSGTTYEQYF | TGTGCCAGCAGCAGAACTAGCGGGACGACCTACGAGCAGTACTTC
TRBJ1-1 | - | - | TRBV12-3/TRBV12-4 | CASSLNLNTEAFF | TGTGCCAGCAGTTTAAATCTGAACACTGAAGCTTTCTTT
TRBJ2-5 | - | - | TRBV7-8 | CASSSQYETQYF | TGTGCCAGCAGCTCCCAATATGAGACCCAGTACTTC
TRBJ2-1 | TRBD1 | - | TRBV7-2 | CASRPGTGIDNEQFF | TGTGCCAGCAGACCCGGGACAGGGATAGACAATGAGCAGTTCTTC
TRBJ1-2 | - | - | TRBV20-1 | CSAGLRGYTF | TGCAGTGCTGGGCTGCGGGGCTACACCTTC
TRBJ2-7 | TRBD1 | many | TRBV6-5 | CASSRQGGSYEQYF | TGTGCCAGCAGTCGACAGGGTGGTTCCTACGAGCAGTACTTC
TRBJ2-7 | TRBD1 | - | TRBV9 | CASSVGGQASYEQYF | TGTGCCAGCAGCGTAGGGGGACAGGCCTCCTACGAGCAGTACTTC
TRBJ2-1 | - | - | TRBV11-2 | CAPGPSGPYNEQFF | TGTGCCCCCGGGCCAAGCGGGCCCTACAATGAGCAGTTCTTC
TRBJ2-3 | TRBD1 | - | TRBV5-1 | CASSWGTGESTDTQYF | TGCGCCAGCAGCTGGGGGACAGGAGAATCCACAGATACGCAGTATTTT
TRBJ2-7 | TRBD2 | - | TRBV20-1 | CSARPGTSGARTYEQYF | TGCAGTGCTAGACCGGGGACTAGCGGAGCAAGGACCTACGAGCAGTACTTC
TRBJ1-1 | - | - | TRBV30 | CAWSIPSSRDTEAFF | TGTGCCTGGAGTATCCCCTCTTCCAGGGACACTGAAGCTTTCTTT
TRBJ1-1 | - | - | TRBV30 | CAWGDFGSEAFF | TGTGCCTGGGGAGATTTTGGGTCTGAAGCTTTCTTT
TRBJ1-5 | - | - | TRBV2 | CANSKDGRQPQHF | TGTGCCAACAGTAAGGACGGGCGGCAGCCCCAGCATTTT
TRBJ2-1 | TRBD2 | once | TRBV20-1 | CSANRGEGAGYNEQFF | TGCAGTGCTAACAGAGGGGAGGGTGCGGGATACAATGAGCAGTTCTTC
TRBJ1-2 | TRBD1 | - | TRBV30 | CAWSDTGATYYGYTF | TGTGCCTGGAGTGATACAGGGGCCACCTACTATGGCTACACCTTC
TRBJ2-4 | TRBD1 | - | TRBV28 | CASRPTGGKNIQYF | TGTGCCAGCAGGCCGACAGGGGGCAAAAACATTCAGTACTTC
TRBJ1-5 | TRBD1 | - | TRBV6-5 | CASRSDRASNQPQHF | TGTGCCAGCAGATCCGACAGGGCTAGCAATCAGCCCCAGCATTTT
TRBJ1-5 | - | - | TRBV25-1 | CASSLGHRQHF | TGTGCCAGCAGTCTGGGACATCGGCAGCATTTT
TRBJ1-4 | - | - | TRBV30 | CAWSATSGRTYNEKLFF | TGTGCCTGGAGTGCAACCTCGGGACGGACTTATAATGAAAAACTGTTTTTT
TRBJ1-1 | - | - | TRBV29-1 | CSETGFMNTEAFF | TGCAGCGAAACAGGGTTCATGAACACTGAAGCTTTCTTT
TRBJ1-2 | - | - | TRBV20-1 | CSAETRAYGYTF | TGCAGTGCGGAAACACGGGCCTATGGCTACACCTTC
TRBJ1-5 | - | - | TRBV20-1 | CSARGRGNQPQHF | TGCAGTGCTAGGGGCAGGGGCAATCAGCCCCAGCATTTT
TRBJ2-2 | - | - | TRBV25-1 | CASSDGGRASGELFF | TGTGCCAGCAGCGACGGCGGCAGGGCGTCCGGGGAGCTGTTTTTT
TRBJ2-7 | TRBD2 | once | TRBV28 | CASRRLAGAFAQYF | TGTGCCAGCAGACGACTAGCGGGGGCTTTCGCGCAGTACTTC
TRBJ1-2 | - | - | TRBV15 | CATSRESKGLDGYTF | TGTGCCACCAGCAGAGAAAGTAAGGGGTTGGATGGCTACACCTTC
TRBJ2-5 | - | - | TRBV3-1 | CASSQVLRQGSQETQYF | TGTGCCAGCAGCCAAGTACTCAGGCAGGGCAGTCAAGAGACCCAGTACTTC
TRBJ1-5 | TRBD1 | - | TRBV30 | CAWSVPGQGMWSQHF | TGTGCCTGGAGTGTACCGGGACAGGGGATGTGGTCCCAGCATTTT
TRBJ2-2 | TRBD2 | - | TRBV20-1 | CSASRSGGATGELFF | TGCAGTGCTAGCCGGAGCGGGGGGGCCACCGGGGAGCTGTTTTTT
TRBJ2-5 | TRBD2 | - | TRBV2 | CASYGLAGGPYQETQYF | TGTGCCAGCTACGGACTAGCGGGGGGGCCGTACCAAGAGACCCAGTACTTC
TRBJ1-1 | - | - | TRBV29-1 | CSVSRTGVKAFF | TGCAGCGTGTCCCGAACGGGGGTCAAAGCTTTCTTT
TRBJ2-3 | TRBD1 | - | TRBV23-1 | CASETGPQFTDTQYF | TGCGCCAGCGAGACAGGGCCCCAGTTCACAGATACGCAGTATTTT
TRBJ1-1 | - | - | TRBV29-1 | CSVEFMGNTEAFF | TGCAGCGTTGAATTCATGGGTAACACTGAAGCTTTCTTT
TRBJ1-5 | TRBD1 | - | TRBV20-1 | CSARGRGWDQPQHF | TGCAGTGCTAGAGGCAGGGGGTGGGATCAGCCCCAGCATTTT
TRBJ2-2 | - | - | TRBV20-1 | CSAREGGPTGELFF | TGCAGTGCTAGAGAAGGGGGTCCCACCGGGGAGCTGTTTTTT
TRBJ1-1 | - | - | TRBV29-1 | CSVGFSVTEAFF | TGCAGCGTGGGATTTTCGGTCACTGAAGCTTTCTTT
TRBJ1-2 | TRBD1 | - | TRBV7-3 | CASSFGQGRDGYTF | TGTGCCAGCAGCTTCGGACAGGGGAGGGATGGCTACACCTTC
TRBJ1-2 | TRBD1 | - | TRBV11-2 | CASGDSSYGYTF | TGTGCCAGTGGGGACAGCTCCTATGGCTACACCTTC
TRBJ1-5 | - | - | TRBV20-1 | CSAMGQNQPQHF | TGCAGTGCTATGGGACAAAATCAGCCCCAGCATTTT
TRBJ1-6 | TRBD1 | - | TRBV30 | CARRRQGGSYNSPLHF | TGTGCCCGCCGAAGACAGGGCGGCTCCTATAATTCACCCCTCCACTTT
TRBJ2-5 | - | - | TRBV10-3 | CAISESDVTRSYQETQYF | TGTGCCATCAGTGAGTCGGACGTGACTAGGTCGTATCAAGAGACCCAGTACTTC
TRBJ1-1 | - | - | TRBV20-1 | CSARGLAEAFF | TGCAGTGCTAGAGGGCTCGCTGAAGCTTTCTTT
TRBJ2-1 | - | - | TRBV29-1 | CSVARGDNEQFF | TGCAGCGTTGCCAGGGGTGACAATGAGCAGTTCTTC
TRBJ1-6 | - | - | TRBV30 | CAWRTSGGGGNSPLHF | TGTGCCTGGAGAACCTCTGGAGGCGGTGGTAATTCACCCCTCCACTTT
TRBJ2-1 | - | - | TRBV9 | CASSPQGSHSYNEQFF | TGTGCCAGCAGCCCCCAGGGATCGCACTCCTACAATGAGCAGTTCTTC
TRBJ1-5 | - | once | TRBV21-1 | CASRGNQPQHF | TGTGCCAGCAGAGGGAATCAGCCCCAGCATTTT